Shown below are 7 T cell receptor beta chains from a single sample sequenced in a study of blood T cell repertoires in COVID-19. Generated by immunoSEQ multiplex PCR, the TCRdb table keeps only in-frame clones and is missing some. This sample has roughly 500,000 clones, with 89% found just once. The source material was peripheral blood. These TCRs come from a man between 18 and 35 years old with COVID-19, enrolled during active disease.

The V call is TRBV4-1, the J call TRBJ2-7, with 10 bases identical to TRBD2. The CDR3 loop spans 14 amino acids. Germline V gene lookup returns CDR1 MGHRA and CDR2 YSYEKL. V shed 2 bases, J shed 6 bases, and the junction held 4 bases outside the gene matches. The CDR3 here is CASSQTSGDGEQYF. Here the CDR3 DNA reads TGCGCCAGCAGCCAAACTAGCGGGGACGGCGAGCAGTACTTC.

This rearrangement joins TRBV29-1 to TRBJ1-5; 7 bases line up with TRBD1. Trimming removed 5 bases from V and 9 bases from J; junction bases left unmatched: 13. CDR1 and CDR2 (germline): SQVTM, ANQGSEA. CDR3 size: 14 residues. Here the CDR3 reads CSVSGATGERPQHF. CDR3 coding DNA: TGCAGCGTTTCGGGGGCAACAGGGGAGAGGCCCCAGCATTTT.

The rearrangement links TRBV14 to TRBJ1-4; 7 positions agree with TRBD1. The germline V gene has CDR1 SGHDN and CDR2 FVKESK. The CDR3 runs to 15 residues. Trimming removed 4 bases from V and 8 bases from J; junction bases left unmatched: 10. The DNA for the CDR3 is TGTGCCAGCAGCCTACAGGGGTGGGGGACCGAAAAACTGTTTTTT. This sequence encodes CASSLQGWGTEKLFF.

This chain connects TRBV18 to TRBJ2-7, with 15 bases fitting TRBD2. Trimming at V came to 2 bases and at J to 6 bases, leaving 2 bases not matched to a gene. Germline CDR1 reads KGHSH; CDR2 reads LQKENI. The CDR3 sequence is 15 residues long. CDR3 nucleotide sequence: TGTGCCAGCTCACCAGGGACTAGCGGGAGGAGCGAGCAGTACTTC. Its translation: CASSPGTSGRSEQYF.

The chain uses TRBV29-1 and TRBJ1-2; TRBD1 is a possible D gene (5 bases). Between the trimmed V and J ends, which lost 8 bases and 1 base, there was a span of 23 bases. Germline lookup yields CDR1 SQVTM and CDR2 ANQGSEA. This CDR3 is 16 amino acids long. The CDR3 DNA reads TGCAGCCTGCGATCTCTGGGAAGGGGATATAACTATGGCTACACCTTC. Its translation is CSLRSLGRGYNYGYTF.

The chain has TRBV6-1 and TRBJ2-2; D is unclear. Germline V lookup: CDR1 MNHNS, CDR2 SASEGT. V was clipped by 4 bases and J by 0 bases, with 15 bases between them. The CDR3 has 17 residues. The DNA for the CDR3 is TGTGCCAGCAGTGGACGACTGGAAAGATCGAACACCGGGGAGCTGTTTTTT. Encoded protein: CASSGRLERSNTGELFF.

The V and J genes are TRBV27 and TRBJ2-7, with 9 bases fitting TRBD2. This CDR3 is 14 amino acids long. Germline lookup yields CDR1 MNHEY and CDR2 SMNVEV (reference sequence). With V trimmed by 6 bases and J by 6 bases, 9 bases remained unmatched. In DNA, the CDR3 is TGTGCCAGCAGCTCCGGGACTAGCCTCGCCGAGCAGTACTTC. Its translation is CASSSGTSLAEQYF.